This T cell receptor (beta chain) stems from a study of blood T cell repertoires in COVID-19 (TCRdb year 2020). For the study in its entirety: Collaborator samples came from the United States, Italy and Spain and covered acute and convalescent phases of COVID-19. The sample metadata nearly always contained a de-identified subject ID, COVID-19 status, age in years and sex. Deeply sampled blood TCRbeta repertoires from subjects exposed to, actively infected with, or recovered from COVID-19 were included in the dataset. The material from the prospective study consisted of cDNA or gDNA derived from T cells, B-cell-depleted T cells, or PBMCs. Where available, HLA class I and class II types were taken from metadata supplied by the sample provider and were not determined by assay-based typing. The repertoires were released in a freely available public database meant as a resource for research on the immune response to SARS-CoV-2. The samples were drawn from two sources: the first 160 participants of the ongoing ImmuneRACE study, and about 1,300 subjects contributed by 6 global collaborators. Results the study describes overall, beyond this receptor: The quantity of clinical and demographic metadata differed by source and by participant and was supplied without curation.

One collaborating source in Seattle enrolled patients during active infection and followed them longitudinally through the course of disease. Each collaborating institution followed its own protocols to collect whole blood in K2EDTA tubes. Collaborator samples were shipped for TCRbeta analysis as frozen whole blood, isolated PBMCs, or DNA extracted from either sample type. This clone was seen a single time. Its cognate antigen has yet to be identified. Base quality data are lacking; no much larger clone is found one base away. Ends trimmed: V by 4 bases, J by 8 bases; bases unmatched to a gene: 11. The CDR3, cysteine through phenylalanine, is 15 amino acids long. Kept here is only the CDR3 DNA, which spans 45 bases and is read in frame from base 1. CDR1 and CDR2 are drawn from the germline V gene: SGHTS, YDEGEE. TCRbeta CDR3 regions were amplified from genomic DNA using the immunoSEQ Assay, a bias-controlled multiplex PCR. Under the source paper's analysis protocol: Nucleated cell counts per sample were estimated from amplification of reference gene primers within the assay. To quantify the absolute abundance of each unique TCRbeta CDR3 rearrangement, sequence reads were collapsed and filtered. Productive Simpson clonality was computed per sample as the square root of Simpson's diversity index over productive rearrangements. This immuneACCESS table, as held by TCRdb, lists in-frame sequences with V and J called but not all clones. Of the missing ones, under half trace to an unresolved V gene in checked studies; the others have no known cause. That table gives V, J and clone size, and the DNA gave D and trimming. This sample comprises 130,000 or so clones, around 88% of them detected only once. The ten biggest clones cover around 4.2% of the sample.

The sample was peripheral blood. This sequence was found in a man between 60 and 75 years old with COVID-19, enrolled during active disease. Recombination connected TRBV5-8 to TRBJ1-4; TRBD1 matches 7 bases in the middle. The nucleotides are TGTGCCAGCAGCCACAGGACAGGCCGAAGGGAAAAACTGTTTTTT. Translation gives CASSHRTGRREKLFF.